In its sample, the clone carrying this T cell receptor (beta chain) was seen once. What it binds is not known. This table comes from immunoSEQ multiplex PCR, and its TCRdb copy is limited to in-frame clones, with some not included. Of about 180,000 clones in the sample, 90% were seen once. This sample was included in a study of T cell responses to AZD1222 COVID-19 vaccine. Study conclusions and caveats: Spike-specific TCR depth and breadth grew after two AZD1222 doses. Repertoires were collected only later (after the peak T cell response had occurred).

CDR3 length: 14 amino acids. The trim removed 3 bases at V and 6 bases at J, leaving 4 bases unmatched. CDR1 SGHTA and CDR2 FQGNSA come from the germline V gene. The sequences come from peripheral blood, collected on day 0 of AZD1222 vaccination. This sequence joins TRBV7-2 and TRBJ2-3; 9 nucleotides match TRBD2. The sequence was collected from an adult in good health. CDR3 bases: TGTGCCAGCAGCTTGGGACTAGCTTTTGATACGCAGTATTTT. Protein product: CASSLGLAFDTQYF.